Sequencing of this T cell receptor beta chain was carried out in a study of blood T cell repertoires in COVID-19. Overall study: Acute and convalescent COVID-19 specimens originated in the United States, Italy and Spain. From T cells, B-cell-depleted T cells, or PBMCs came the material, which was cDNA or gDNA.

Original analysis: Reference gene primer amplification yielded estimated nucleated cell counts. The table came from immunoSEQ multiplex PCR; TCRdb's copy has only in-frame clones and leaves some out. V and J calls plus clone size are reproduced from that table; the DNA served to infer D and trimming. This sample yields about 340,000 clones, of which under 95% are seen a single time; around 3.5% belongs to the top ten. Sample: peripheral blood. The TCR comes from a woman aged 18-29 years who had recovered from COVID-19.

This CDR3 reads CASSPFPGEKDTGELFF. CDR3 DNA sequence: TGTGCCAGCAGCCCGTTTCCGGGGGAAAAGGACACCGGGGAGCTGTTTTTT. The chain is built from TRBV6-2 or TRBV6-3 and TRBJ2-2, with a weak D call TRBD2 (6 bases). The CDR3 loop spans 17 amino acids. Looked up from germline, CDR1 is MNHEY and CDR2 is SVGEGT. Trimming took off 6 bases at V and 3 bases at J, with 20 bases between the two ends.